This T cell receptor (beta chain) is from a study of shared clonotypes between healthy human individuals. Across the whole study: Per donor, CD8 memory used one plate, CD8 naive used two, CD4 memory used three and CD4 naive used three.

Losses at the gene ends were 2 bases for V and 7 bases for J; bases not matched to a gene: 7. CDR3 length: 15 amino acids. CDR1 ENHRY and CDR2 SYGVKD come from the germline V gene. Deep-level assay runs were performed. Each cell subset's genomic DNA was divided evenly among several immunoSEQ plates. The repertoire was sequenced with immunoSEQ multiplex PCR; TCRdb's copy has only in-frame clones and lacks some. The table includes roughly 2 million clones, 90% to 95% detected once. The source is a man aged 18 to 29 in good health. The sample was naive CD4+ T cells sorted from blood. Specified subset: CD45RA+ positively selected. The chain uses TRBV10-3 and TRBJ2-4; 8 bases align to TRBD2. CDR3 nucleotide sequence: TGTGCCATCAGTGAGGGGGGGACTAGTGGGAACATTCAGTACTTC. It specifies CAISEGGTSGNIQYF.